Listed below are T cell receptor beta chains from one sample, sequenced in a study of tumor-infiltrating lymphocytes in glioblastoma multiforme. TCRdb re-derived calls from the multiplex PCR reads in MiXCR, one entry per CDR3 protein. The sample carries 9,900 or so distinct CDR3 sequences, 71% recorded once. The specimen was brain tumor tissue. All receptors come from a male donor with glioblastoma. CDR3s include the opening cysteine and the closing phenylalanine or tryptophan.

v_call cdr3_aa
TRBV4-1 CASSQGGLAGAGEQYF
TRBV4-2 CASSQLQISGRDADTQYF
TRBV6-2/TRBV6-3 CANSLMNTEAFF
TRBV29-1 CSEDPGLTSEQFF
TRBV6-5 CAGSYQTATTEAFF
TRBV29-1 CSIGGRQGGNEQLF
TRBV11-2 CASSQRQDFNEKLFF
TRBV11-2 CASSPYWGKVSGNTIYF
TRBV11-2 CASTLAVRGPSRNGQFF
TRBV20-1 CSAFKRGTSIETQYF
TRBV29-1 CNVGGRQGGNERFF
TRBV20-1 CSARDPDRRIRKAENIQYF
TRBV27 CASSLRNRGYGQYF
TRBV29-1 CSVALGGASYNEQFF
TRBV11-3 CASSSIAYEQYF
TRBV4-1 CVSSQGLTSNQPQHF
TRBV20-1 CSARDPDRGTWKAQNIQYF
TRBV4-1 CAGNQIHSLDQYF
TRBV7-8 CASTPGTLTPEQYF
TRBV11-2 CASIPGSGGGNCFF
TRBV20-1 CSARGGTSEGYEQYF
TRBV11-2 CASSLEGDDEQFF
TRBV7-8 CASSLGALEQFF
TRBV6-2/TRBV6-3 CASRSTGARGSPLHF
TRBV29-1 CSVGGSGTSGSTEQFF
TRBV20-1 CSASIGNQETLYF
TRBV20-1 CSARELDGAEYF
TRBV29-1 CSGEASGAFF
TRBV20-1 CSARASFTSGRTKNIQYF
TRBV6-1 CASSEDPTAIDTQYF
TRBV12-3/TRBV12-4 CASSGAAGQTQYF
TRBV12-5 CASGLGNPLGETQYF
TRBV11-3 CASSLRSGDHEQFF
TRBV20-1 CGPRDPDKGIRKAKNIQYF
TRBV5-4 CASMGWGGNTEAFF
TRBV6-2/TRBV6-3 CASSPAGNADTQYF
TRBV11-2 CANNFVGGLLFNEQFF
TRBV29-1 CSAEVRLDGKQFF
TRBV6-1 CASTAGYYEQYF
TRBV11-2 CASSLGGGGETVF
TRBV20-1 CSATPGSISYEQYF
TRBV12-3/TRBV12-4 CASSSPGGGLTEAFF
TRBV11-2 CASSLGQGTVREQYF
TRBV4-1 CPSSQGLTSNQPQRF
TRBV30 CAWSGGTNTGELFF
TRBV20-1 CSAQTGATNEKLFF
TRBV6-6 CASSYRVKTQYF
TRBV20-1 CSARRPGLAGGPRSTDTQYF
TRBV7-9 CASNSTGEGTYNEQFF
TRBV7-9 CASSPGSTMGTEAFF
TRBV4-1 CASSHPGGGQPQHF
TRBV29-1 CSAREADIYGEQYF
TRBV11-1 CTSTSPRFDEQFF
TRBV12-3/TRBV12-4 CASSHGQALNEKLFF